The table lists the clone carrying this T cell receptor (beta chain) with a few counts. Its antigen is not known. This record belongs to a study of identical twins. General study points: When twins shared out-of-frame alpha sequences, those sequences had excess low generation probability. Invariant populations such as MAIT and iNKT cells could partly muddle zero-insertion analyses. Insertions were reduced in abundant cord blood beta clonotypes but not in memory repertoires. Donors were not followed over many years; analysis was cross-sectional.

TCRdb analysed the 5' RACE reads with MiXCR anew, one entry per CDR3 protein. The repertoire holds approximately 410,000 distinct CDR3 sequences, with about a fifth as singletons. CDR1 LGHNA and CDR2 YNFKEQ come from the germline V gene. The CDR3 contains 14 residues. The germline V and J ends were trimmed by 1 base and 7 bases, with 10 bases remaining between them. V and J are TRBV4-2 and TRBJ2-2, with D perhaps matching TRBD2 (6 bases). The specimen sequenced was naive T cells sorted from blood. This clonotype was sampled from a man aged 50-60 years in good health. CDR3 amino acids: CASSQGRESGELFF. The CDR3 DNA reads as TGTGCCAGCAGCCAAGGTCGGGAGAGCGGGGAGCTGTTTTTT.